This entry lists 24 T cell receptor beta chains sequenced from one sample in a study of technical replicates of blood from a handful of donors. Data came from immunoSEQ multiplex PCR; TCRdb stores just in-frame clones and leaves some out. The sample yields some 80,000 clones, about 97% seen once. Sequencing was carried out using T cells isolated from PBMCs. The receptors stem from a human donor in good health.

V gene TRBV2 combines with J gene TRBJ2-1; 13 bases fit TRBD2. V lost 2 bases to trimming and J lost 3 bases; unmatched junction nucleotides: 7. The CDR3 is 18 amino acids. Germline assignment: CDR1 SNHLY and CDR2 FYNNEI. Written as DNA, the CDR3 is TGTGCCAGCAGTGAACCGACTAGCGGGAGGTCGATCTACAATGAGCAGTTCTTC. Translation: CASSEPTSGRSIYNEQFF.

J is TRBJ2-3 and V is TRBV7-3, with 11 bases lining up with TRBD2. With 5 bases clipped from V and 5 bases from J, the junction kept 15 bases outside the gene matches. CDR3 size: 18 residues. CDR1 and CDR2 (germline): SGHTA, FQGTGA. The CDR3 DNA reads TGTGCCAGCAGCCGCCTAGCGGGAGGTTCAGGGGGGGGAGATACGCAGTATTTT. Its protein product is CASSRLAGGSGGGDTQYF.

The chain has TRBV29-1 and TRBJ2-2; 7 nucleotides line up with TRBD1. From germline, CDR1 is SQVTM and CDR2 ANQGSEA. The CDR3 consists of 13 residues. CDR3 coding DNA: TGCAGACCAGACAGGGTAAACACCGGGGAGCTGTTTTTT. Translating it yields CRPDRVNTGELFF.

The genes are TRBV30 and TRBJ2-7, with TRBD1 as a possible D gene (5 bases). The CDR3 totals 14 residues. Germline lookup yields CDR1 GTSNPN and CDR2 SVGIG (reference sequence). Trimming removed 0 bases from V and 5 bases from J, with 14 bases in between. CDR3 sequence reads: CAWSVQAGFHEQYF. DNA for the CDR3: TGTGCCTGGAGTGTACAGGCAGGGTTCCACGAGCAGTACTTC.

This clone appeared once. The chain recombines TRBV9 with TRBJ2-7, with TRBD2 matching over 7 bases. Trimming cost V 4 bases and J 4 bases; bases outside gene matches: 8. The germline gives CDR1 SGDLS, CDR2 YYNGEE. This CDR3 is built from 14 residues. The DNA of the CDR3 is TGTGCCAGCAGCACGGGGGGAGCTGGTTACGAGCAGTACTTC. Amino acids: CASSTGGAGYEQYF.

The rearrangement uses TRBV27 and TRBJ2-1; the match to TRBD1 covers 7 bases. The V segment lost 3 bases and the J segment 9 bases; nucleotides outside the gene matches: 5. Germline-derived CDR1 and CDR2 are MNHEY and SMNVEV (reference sequence). The CDR3 loop spans 13 amino acids. In DNA form, the CDR3 reads TGTGCCAGCAGTTTTGTAGGGGGCAGTGAGCAGTTCTTC. It yields the protein CASSFVGGSEQFF.

V and J are TRBV6-5 and TRBJ2-2; D is unresolved. Germline CDR1 and CDR2: MNHEY and SVGAGI. Trimming shortened V by 10 bases and J by 6 bases, and 12 bases separated the two germline ends. This CDR3 has 12 amino acids. CDR3 sequence (DNA): TGTGCCATACGAGATGCGGCCGGGGAGCTGTTTTTT. Translated: CAIRDAAGELFF.

The CDR3, as DNA: TGTGCCAGCAGCTTAAAAGGGACAATTATGGACACTGAAGCTTTCTTT. It encodes CASSLKGTIMDTEAFF. The rearrangement joins TRBV7-3 to TRBJ1-1; TRBD1 is a possible D gene (6 bases). Germline CDR1 reads SGHTA; CDR2 reads FQGTGA. V was cut by 1 base and J by 3 bases, with 15 bases left in between. The CDR3 covers 16 residues.

The chain combines TRBV4-3 with TRBJ1-1; a weak D match, TRBD1 (5 bases). Deletions cut 7 bases from V and 1 base from J, with 13 bases between. CDR1 and CDR2 from the germline V gene are LGHNA and YSLEER. CDR3 length: 14 residues. The CDR3 DNA follows: TGCGCCAGCACCCCCGGGACTGCGAACACTGAAGCTTTCTTT. Its translation is CASTPGTANTEAFF.

The rearrangement uses TRBV7-9 and TRBJ1-1, with D possibly TRBD1 on 6 matching bases. V was shortened by 5 bases and J by 1 base, with 20 bases between the two germline ends. Germline V gene data show CDR1 as SEHNR and CDR2 as FQNEAQ (reference sequence). The CDR3 consists of 17 residues. The CDR3 here is CASSPRAGAQGNTEAFF. The CDR3 nucleotides are TGTGCCAGCAGCCCCCGTGCGGGGGCGCAGGGGAACACTGAAGCTTTCTTT.

V is TRBV13 and J is TRBJ1-5, with 7 bases matching TRBD1. J gave up 3 bases and V 4 bases, and 6 bases lay outside the gene matches. Germline CDR1 is PRHDT and CDR2 is FYEKMQ (reference sequence). The CDR3 has 15 amino acids. The CDR3 sequence: CASSSGQPFNQPQHF. The CDR3 DNA sequence: TGTGCCAGCAGCTCGGGACAGCCCTTCAATCAGCCCCAGCATTTT.

The V call is TRBV6-5, the J call TRBJ2-1, with TRBD2 matching 13 bases. The CDR3 runs 14 residues. Germline V gene data show CDR1 as MNHEY and CDR2 as SVGAGI. Losses at the gene ends were 6 bases for V and 9 bases for J; bases not matched to a gene: 5. CDR3 bases: TGTGCCAGCAGGATCGGACTAGCGGGAGCTGAGCAGTTCTTC. It codes for CASRIGLAGAEQFF.

This chain joins TRBV5-6 and TRBJ2-7; D perhaps matches TRBD1 (6 bases). The CDR3 spans 16 residues. Germline loops: CDR1 SGHDT, CDR2 YYEEEE. The ends were cut back, 4 bases at V and 0 bases at J, with 17 bases in the middle. The chain's CDR3 is CASSNIQGNPSYEQYF. For the CDR3, the DNA is TGTGCCAGCAGCAACATCCAGGGGAACCCCTCCTACGAGCAGTACTTC.

V usage is TRBV13 and J usage is TRBJ2-7, with 7 bases aligning to TRBD2. The CDR3 runs 14 residues. Germline V gives CDR1 PRHDT, CDR2 FYEKMQ (reference sequence). Trimming took 5 bases from V and 5 from J; bases not matched to a gene: 9. This CDR3 is CASSHGEGRNEQYF. The CDR3 nucleotides are TGTGCCAGCAGCCACGGGGAGGGGAGGAACGAGCAGTACTTC.

The chain carries TRBV4-1 and TRBJ2-7; perhaps TRBD1 as D (6 bases). The V gene lost 0 bases and the J gene lost 3 bases, with 18 bases spanning the gap. Germline CDR1 is MGHRA and CDR2 is YSYEKL. This CDR3 region has 17 residues. The CDR3 coding sequence is TGCGCCAGCAGCCAAGAACGTGTCGCGGCAGGGGACTACGAGCAGTACTTC. Translation gives CASSQERVAAGDYEQYF.

J is TRBJ2-3 and V is TRBV7-8; no definite D call. From germline, CDR1 is SGHVS and CDR2 FQNEAQ. The CDR3 totals 16 residues. The V end lost 5 bases, the J end lost 0 bases, and 15 bases lay between the germline ends. For the CDR3, the DNA is TGTGCCAGCAGCCCAGCTCTGGGCCCTAGCACAGATACGCAGTATTTT. The encoded protein is CASSPALGPSTDTQYF.

This rearrangement joins TRBV6-6 to TRBJ2-7; D ambiguous. Germline CDR1 is MNHNY and CDR2 is SVGAGI (reference sequence). The CDR3 extends over 15 amino acids. Trimming took off 6 bases at V and 2 bases at J, with 17 bases between the two ends. The CDR3 here is CASSHPNLMTYEQYF. For the CDR3, the DNA is TGTGCCAGCAGCCACCCCAACTTGATGACCTACGAGCAGTACTTC.

This clone has a single count. The chain uses TRBV15 and TRBJ2-1; the match to TRBD2 covers 16 bases. The germline V gene encodes CDR1 LNHNV and CDR2 YYDKDF (reference sequence). V dropped 0 bases and J dropped 10; count of bases not matched to a gene: 12. The CDR3 spans 19 residues. The CDR3: CATSRDRGLAGGPVWEQFF. For the CDR3, the DNA is TGTGCCACCAGCAGAGATAGGGGACTAGCGGGAGGGCCGGTATGGGAGCAGTTCTTC.

The rearrangement uses TRBV19 and TRBJ1-5, with D possibly TRBD1 on 5 matching bases. Trimming removed 3 bases from V and 3 bases from J, with 15 bases in between. The germline gives CDR1 LNHDA, CDR2 SQIVND (reference sequence). CDR3 size: 16 residues. The CDR3 nucleotides are TGTGCCAGTAGTATCCGGGACTATAACAACAATCAGCCCCAGCATTTT. Protein product: CASSIRDYNNNQPQHF.

This chain joins TRBV4-1 and TRBJ1-2; D perhaps matches TRBD1 (5 bases). Germline-derived CDR1 and CDR2 are MGHRA and YSYEKL. V was shortened by 1 base and J by 8 bases, with 11 bases between the two germline ends. The CDR3 spans 13 residues. The DNA for the CDR3 is TGCGCCAGCAGCCAAGGCGCAGGGCTCGGCTACACCTTC. Translated: CASSQGAGLGYTF.

This clone came up once. The chain carries TRBV19 and TRBJ2-3, with a weak D call TRBD2 (5 bases). CDR3 length: 13 amino acids. CDR1 is LNHDA, CDR2 SQIVND, per germline (reference sequence). V was trimmed by 1 base and J by 8 bases, leaving 10 bases between them. Here the CDR3 DNA reads TGTGCCAGTAGTATAGCACTGGGGAGTACGCAGTATTTT. Its translation is CASSIALGSTQYF.

The chain joins TRBV21-1 to TRBJ2-7; the table assigns TRBD2, which was not confirmed against the DNA. TRBV21-1 has pseudogene status. CDR3 length: 14 amino acids. In DNA form, the CDR3 reads TGTGCCACCAAGACTAGCGGGAGTATCTACGAGCAGTACTTC. Amino acid sequence: CATKTSGSIYEQYF.

V usage is TRBV30 and J usage is TRBJ2-2; D possibly corresponds to TRBD1 (6 bases). V lost 0 bases, J lost 1 base, and 9 bases lay in between. Germline CDR1 reads GTSNPN; CDR2 reads SVGIG (reference sequence). This CDR3 has 15 residues. The CDR3 here is CAWSVGTMNTGELFF. CDR3 nucleotides: TGTGCCTGGAGTGTAGGGACAATGAACACCGGGGAGCTGTTTTTT.

The V and J genes are TRBV27 and TRBJ2-1, with TRBD2 matching 14 bases. The V gene's germline CDR1 is MNHEY and CDR2 SMNVEV (reference sequence). Trimming at V came to 0 bases and at J to 8 bases, leaving 3 bases not matched to a gene. CDR3 length: 16 residues. This CDR3 reads CASSLSTSGRGDEQFF. In nucleotides, the CDR3 is TGTGCCAGCAGTTTATCGACTAGCGGGAGGGGGGATGAGCAGTTCTTC.